This T cell receptor beta chain was recovered during a study of blood T cell repertoires in COVID-19 (dated by TCRdb to 2018 to 2021). For the wider study: Samples covering the acute and convalescent phases of COVID-19 were provided by collaborators in the United States, Italy and Spain. Where available, HLA class I and class II types were taken from metadata supplied by the sample provider and were not determined by assay-based typing. The prospective study material was composed of cDNA or gDNA derived from T cells, B-cell-depleted T cells, or PBMCs. A de-identified subject ID, COVID-19 status, age in years and sex were almost always included in the sample metadata. The dataset comprised deeply sampled blood TCRbeta repertoires from subjects exposed to, actively infected with, or recovered from COVID-19. The repertoires were made available in a free public database intended to serve as a resource for research on the immune response to SARS-CoV-2. Samples were obtained from the ongoing ImmuneRACE study (first 160 participants) and from over 1,000 subjects provided by 6 global collaborators. Study-wide conclusions, independent of this receptor: The amount of clinical and demographic metadata varied by source and participant and was provided uncurated.

Reading from cysteine to phenylalanine, the CDR3 counts 15 amino acids. Only the CDR3 region is kept as DNA, spanning 45 bases read in frame from base 1. CDR1 is given as SGHDT and CDR2 as YYEEEE, both from the germline V gene. The germline ends are 9 bases apart after V is trimmed by 3 bases and J by 0 bases. The immunoSEQ Assay, a bias-controlled multiplex PCR, was used to amplify TCRbeta CDR3 regions from genomic DNA. The study's own analysis went as follows. Nucleated cell counts per sample were estimated from amplification of reference gene primers within the assay. Sequence reads were collapsed and filtered to measure the absolute abundance of every unique TCRbeta CDR3 rearrangement. For each sample, productive Simpson clonality was calculated by taking the square root of Simpson's diversity index across productive rearrangements. TCRdb mirrors the immuneACCESS table, restricted to in-frame sequences. Some clones are absent from its copies; in checked studies, under half trace to an unresolved V gene, and the reason for the others is unknown. V, J and clone size were drawn from that table, and D and trimming were deduced from the DNA. This sample is represented by around 400,000 clones; around 83% of them were singletons. The ten largest make up approximately 5% of the sample.

About this clone itself: Its antigen target is currently unknown. Base qualities are not at hand, and no much larger clone is one base apart.

Participants in the prospective study were aged roughly 18 to 100 years, lived in some 24 United States geographic areas, and enrolled through a virtual design. In the prospective study, participants were assigned to cohorts based on the clinical history participants reported in a screening survey and a study questionnaire. ImmuneRACE Cohort 3 recovered participants were defined by two consecutive negative NP/OP PCR tests, healthcare professional clearance, or symptom resolution. Each participant in the prospective study had whole blood, serum and a nasopharyngeal or oropharyngeal swab collected by mobile phlebotomists. Over a 2-month period, participants in the prospective study had the option of providing additional blood draws and questionnaires. Blood samples from the prospective study were shipped frozen or at room temperature prior to DNA extraction.

The chain couples TRBV5-6 to TRBJ2-2; the D gene is perhaps TRBD1, on 6 matching bases. The sequenced sample was PBMCs or T cells enriched from blood (not recorded which). The source is a woman aged 45 to 65 who had recovered from COVID-19. The sequenced DNA: TGTGCCAGCAGCTGGGACACGGCGAACACCGGGGAGCTGTTTTTT. Its coded protein is CASSWDTANTGELFF.